This TCR beta chain was captured by sequencing in a study of blood T cell repertoires in COVID-19. Study summary: Sites in the United States, Italy and Spain provided acute and convalescent COVID-19 samples. Sources were T cells, B-cell-depleted T cells, or PBMCs; the material itself was cDNA or gDNA.

Trimming shortened V by 2 bases and J by 1 base, and 11 bases separated the two germline ends. CDR3 length: 15 residues. Germline-derived CDR1 and CDR2 are KGHSH and LQKENI. In terms of age and location, participants ranged from roughly 18 to 90 years and lived in about two dozen US areas. In assigning cohorts, the study relied on participant-reported clinical history. Here immunoSEQ multiplex PCR was the method, and the copy in TCRdb shows in-frame clones only, minus some. Of more than 250,000 clones listed, around 88% are singletons. What was sequenced was PBMCs or T cells enriched from blood (not recorded which). The chain has TRBV18 and TRBJ2-5, with no clear D. This TCR was recovered from a woman in her thirties or forties who had recovered from COVID-19. The CDR3 DNA reads TGTGCCAGCTCACCAACCGGTCATCCCCAAGAGACCCAGTACTTC. Its protein is CASSPTGHPQETQYF.